The 8 T cell receptor beta chains given below trace back to one sample, sequenced in a study of blood T cell repertoires in COVID-19. Clones were sequenced by immunoSEQ multiplex PCR, and TCRdb holds only the in-frame ones, with some missing. The sample has around 100,000 clones; approximately 89% are singletons. The sample was peripheral blood. These receptors were obtained from a woman of 80 years or more in a cohort sampled during active COVID-19.

This chain connects TRBV11-2 to TRBJ2-7; TRBD2 might be the D (7 bases). Germline loops: CDR1 SGHAT, CDR2 FQNNGV. This CDR3 has 15 residues. V was trimmed by 1 base and J by 2 bases, leaving 12 bases between them. CDR3 in DNA: TGTGCCAGCAGCTTAGTCGGGGGGCCCGCCTACGAGCAGTACTTC. Its translation is CASSLVGGPAYEQYF.

The genes are TRBV10-1 and TRBJ2-2; 7 nucleotides agree with TRBD2. Germline CDR1 WNHNN, CDR2 SYGVQD (reference sequence). There are 16 residues in the CDR3. The ends lost 0 bases at V and 4 bases at J; junction bases unmatched: 5. The CDR3 sequence is CASSESKAGPTGELFF. The DNA of the CDR3 is TGCGCCAGCAGTGAGTCGAAAGCGGGACCCACCGGGGAGCTGTTTTTT.

The chain has TRBV13 and TRBJ1-2; D call uncertain. V was pared by 2 bases and J by 2 bases, with 9 bases between. Germline lookup yields CDR1 PRHDT and CDR2 FYEKMQ (reference sequence). The CDR3 contains 14 residues. The CDR3 DNA reads as TGTGCCAGCAGCTTAAGAGGTAGGAACTATGGCTACACCTTC. It yields the protein CASSLRGRNYGYTF.

The chain links TRBV5-6 to TRBJ2-5, with TRBD1 as a possible D gene (6 bases). Germline values: CDR1 SGHDT, CDR2 YYEEEE. V gave up 4 bases and J gave up 3 bases, with 7 bases separating them. CDR3 length: 12 residues. CDR3 nucleotide sequence: TGTGCCAGCAGCCGGACAGAAGAGACCCAGTACTTC. The encoded protein is CASSRTEETQYF.

The chain uses TRBV19 and TRBJ1-1; perhaps TRBD1 as D (5 bases). Between the trimmed V and J ends, which lost 1 base and 1 base, there was a span of 7 bases. The CDR3 extends over 14 amino acids. CDR1 and CDR2 from the germline V gene are LNHDA and SQIVND (reference sequence). The CDR3, as DNA: TGTGCCAGTAGTATAGGACAGCAGAACACTGAAGCTTTCTTT. Its translation is CASSIGQQNTEAFF.

The chain uses TRBV19 and TRBJ1-3; D remains ambiguous. CDR3 length equals 14 residues. CDR1 and CDR2 from the germline V gene are LNHDA and SQIVND (reference sequence). The V and J ends lost 10 bases and 0 bases respectively, with 13 bases between them. The chain's CDR3 is CATSPTGSGNTIYF. CDR3 bases: TGTGCCACTTCCCCGACTGGCTCTGGAAACACCATATATTTT.

The rearrangement joins TRBV7-9 to TRBJ1-1; D is ambiguous. V lost 6 bases and J lost 6, with 14 bases in between. The CDR3 runs to 13 residues. Germline assignment: CDR1 SEHNR and CDR2 FQNEAQ (reference sequence). The CDR3 here is CASRNMGGAEAFF. CDR3 nucleotides: TGTGCCAGCAGAAATATGGGAGGCGCTGAAGCTTTCTTT.

The genes are TRBV19 and TRBJ1-2; the match to TRBD1 covers 11 bases. Germline V gene lookup returns CDR1 LNHDA and CDR2 SQIVND (reference sequence). V shed 7 bases, J shed 14 bases, and the junction held 9 bases outside the gene matches. This CDR3 is 12 amino acids long. The CDR3 coding sequence is TGTGCCAGTATCCGGGACAGGGGGGCGAAAACCTTC. This encodes CASIRDRGAKTF.